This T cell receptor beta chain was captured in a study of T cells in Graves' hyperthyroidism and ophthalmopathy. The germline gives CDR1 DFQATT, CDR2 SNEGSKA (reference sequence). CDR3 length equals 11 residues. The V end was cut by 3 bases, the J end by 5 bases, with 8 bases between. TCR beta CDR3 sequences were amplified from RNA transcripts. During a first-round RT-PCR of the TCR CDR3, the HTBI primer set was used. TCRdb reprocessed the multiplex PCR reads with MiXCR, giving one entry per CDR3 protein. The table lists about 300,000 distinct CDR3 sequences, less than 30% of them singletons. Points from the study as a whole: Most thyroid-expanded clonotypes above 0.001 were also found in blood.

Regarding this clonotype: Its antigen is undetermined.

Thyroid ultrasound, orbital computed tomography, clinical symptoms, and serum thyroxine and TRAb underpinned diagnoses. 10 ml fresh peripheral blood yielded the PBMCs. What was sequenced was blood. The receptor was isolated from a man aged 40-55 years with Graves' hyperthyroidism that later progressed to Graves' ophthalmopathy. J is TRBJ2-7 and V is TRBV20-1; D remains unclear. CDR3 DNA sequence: TGCAGTGCTAGTATCAGCAACGAGCAGTACTTC. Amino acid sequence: CSASISNEQYF.